Listed below are T cell receptor beta chains from one sample, sequenced in a study of HIV-infected patients and healthy controls. TCRdb re-derived calls from the 5' RACE reads in MiXCR, one entry per CDR3 protein. The sample lists some 10,000 distinct CDR3 sequences, about 5% occurring once. Sequencing was carried out using blood. These receptors all come from an adult in good health. Both conserved end residues are part of each CDR3. D genes are given only for firm matches. Clone size, where shown, is once, few, many, or a class for clones that have expanded.

size: -
V: TRBV18
D: -
J: TRBJ2-5
DNA: TGTGCCAGCTCACGGCTAGGAGAGACCCAGTACTTC
CDR3: CASSRLGETQYF

size: many
V: TRBV6-1
D: -
J: TRBJ2-1
DNA: TGTGCCAGCAGGTCGGGACCAAACAATGAGCAGTTCTTC
CDR3: CASRSGPNNEQFF

size: -
V: TRBV9
D: -
J: TRBJ2-7
DNA: TGTGCCAGCAGCGTAGACGGGGTGGGCGGCGAGCAGTACTTC
CDR3: CASSVDGVGGEQYF

size: few
V: TRBV7-2
D: TRBD2
J: TRBJ2-3
DNA: TGTGCCAGCATGGCTAGCGGGAGGGTGGGGTCAGATACGCAGTATTTT
CDR3: CASMASGRVGSDTQYF

size: many
V: TRBV2
D: TRBD2
J: TRBJ2-7
DNA: TGTGCCTCTATTGGGACTAGCGGGAGGGCCGAGCAGTACTTC
CDR3: CASIGTSGRAEQYF

size: -
V: TRBV4-2
D: -
J: TRBJ2-7
DNA: TGTGCCAGCAGCCAAGAAAGGCAGGGAATTAACGAGCAGTACTTC
CDR3: CASSQERQGINEQYF

size: medium-sized
V: TRBV28
D: -
J: TRBJ2-5
DNA: TGTGCCAGCAGTCTAGGACAGACTCTCTGGTACTTC
CDR3: CASSLGQTLWYF

size: many
V: TRBV2
D: TRBD2
J: TRBJ2-1
DNA: TGTGCCAGCAGTCCCGACACTAGCGGGAGGGCCTCGTGGAATGAGCAGTTCTTC
CDR3: CASSPDTSGRASWNEQFF

size: medium-sized
V: TRBV6-1
D: -
J: TRBJ1-5
DNA: TGTGCCAGCAACCCGACAGGCGTAACCCCCCAGCATTTT
CDR3: CASNPTGVTPQHF

size: many
V: TRBV18
D: -
J: TRBJ2-1
DNA: TGTGCCAGCTCACCCCTAGATGACTCCTACAATGAGCAGTTCTTC
CDR3: CASSPLDDSYNEQFF

size: many
V: TRBV5-4
D: -
J: TRBJ2-7
DNA: TGTGCCAGCAGCATAGGACGAGTATCCTACGAGCAGTACTTC
CDR3: CASSIGRVSYEQYF

size: medium-sized
V: TRBV6-5
D: -
J: TRBJ1-5
DNA: TGTGCCAGCAGGGGGAATAGCAATCAGCCCCAGCATTTT
CDR3: CASRGNSNQPQHF

size: medium-sized
V: TRBV5-1
D: -
J: TRBJ1-3
DNA: TGCGCCAGCAGCTTGGACTCTGGAAACACCATATATTTT
CDR3: CASSLDSGNTIYF

size: medium-sized
V: TRBV7-2
D: -
J: TRBJ1-1
DNA: TGTGCCAGCAGCTCGCCGCAGGGTCCATATGAAGCTTTCTTT
CDR3: CASSSPQGPYEAFF

size: medium-sized
V: TRBV11-2
D: -
J: TRBJ1-1
DNA: TGTGCCAGCAGCTTAGTCCTAGATAACACTGAAGCTTTCTTT
CDR3: CASSLVLDNTEAFF

size: medium-sized
V: TRBV7-9
D: -
J: TRBJ2-7
DNA: TGTGCCAGCAGCTTAGGAACACACCTACAAACGATCTCCTACGAGCAGTACTTC
CDR3: CASSLGTHLQTISYEQYF

size: many
V: TRBV18
D: -
J: TRBJ2-1
DNA: TGTGCCAGCGGCGGGACGGCGGCTCCAGGAGAGCAGTTCTTC
CDR3: CASGGTAAPGEQFF

size: medium-sized
V: TRBV18
D: TRBD2
J: TRBJ2-3
DNA: TGTGCCAGCTCAACTAGCGGATTACCTGCCGGAGATACGCAGTATTTT
CDR3: CASSTSGLPAGDTQYF

size: medium-sized
V: TRBV21-1
D: -
J: TRBJ1-1
DNA: TGTGCCAGCAAGTGCACTGAAGCTTTCTTT
CDR3: CASKCTEAFF

size: many
V: TRBV5-4
D: TRBD2
J: TRBJ2-3
DNA: TGTGCCAGCAGCGGACTTAGCGGGGGGGCCGCAGATACGCAGTATTTT
CDR3: CASSGLSGGAADTQYF

size: -
V: TRBV12-3/TRBV12-4
D: TRBD2
J: TRBJ2-3
DNA: TGTGCCAGCAGGGGACTAGCGGGAGTCCCAGATACGCAGTATTTT
CDR3: CASRGLAGVPDTQYF

size: many
V: TRBV14
D: TRBD1
J: TRBJ2-1
DNA: TGTGCCAGCAGCCAATTCACGGGACAGTCCTACAATGAGCAGTTCTTC
CDR3: CASSQFTGQSYNEQFF

size: many
V: TRBV20-1
D: -
J: TRBJ1-2
DNA: TGCAGTGCTAGAGATAGGGTAATGGGCTCTCTCGGCTATGGCTACACCTTC
CDR3: CSARDRVMGSLGYGYTF

size: few
V: TRBV3-1
D: TRBD2
J: TRBJ2-1
DNA: TGTGCCAGCAGCCAGGGCCCTAGCGGGGCCTACAATGAGCAGTTCTTC
CDR3: CASSQGPSGAYNEQFF

size: many
V: TRBV3-1
D: -
J: TRBJ1-2
DNA: TGTGCCAGCAGCCGAAGTCCGGATCCTAACTATGGCTACACCTTC
CDR3: CASSRSPDPNYGYTF

size: medium-sized
V: TRBV27
D: -
J: TRBJ1-4
DNA: TGTGCCAGCAGTCCCTTGGACAGCTTCTCGAATGAAAAACTGTTTTTT
CDR3: CASSPLDSFSNEKLFF

size: medium-sized
V: TRBV28
D: -
J: TRBJ2-1
DNA: TGTGCCAGCAGTTTACGGACCTGGTACAATGAGCAGTTCTTC
CDR3: CASSLRTWYNEQFF

size: medium-sized
V: TRBV6-1
D: -
J: TRBJ1-4
DNA: TGTGCCAGCAGTGTGAACCCCGAGCGTGAAAAACTGTTTTTT
CDR3: CASSVNPEREKLFF

size: -
V: TRBV27
D: TRBD2
J: TRBJ2-1
DNA: TGTGCCAGCAGTCTCCGACTAGCGGGGGGGGTGTTCTTC
CDR3: CASSLRLAGGVFF

size: many
V: TRBV6-2/TRBV6-3
D: TRBD2
J: TRBJ2-4
DNA: TGTGCCAGCACCAGAGGACTAGCGGGATTAAACATTCAGTACTTC
CDR3: CASTRGLAGLNIQYF

size: -
V: TRBV20-1
D: TRBD1
J: TRBJ2-7
DNA: TGCAGTGCTAGAGATCTATTTCGTGCGACAGGGGCTGTCCACGAGCAGTACTTC
CDR3: CSARDLFRATGAVHEQYF

size: -
V: TRBV5-1
D: -
J: TRBJ2-7
DNA: TGCGCCAGCAGCACCACCTACGAGCAGTACTTC
CDR3: CASSTTYEQYF

size: many
V: TRBV20-1
D: -
J: TRBJ2-1
DNA: TGCAGTGCTAGAGCAGCGCGGAGCTCCTACAATGAGCAGTTCTTC
CDR3: CSARAARSSYNEQFF

size: medium-sized
V: TRBV7-9
D: TRBD1
J: TRBJ2-3
DNA: TGTGCCAGCAGCCCCCCAGGGGGAACAGATACGCAGTATTTT
CDR3: CASSPPGGTDTQYF

size: medium-sized
V: TRBV2
D: -
J: TRBJ2-4
DNA: TGTGCCAGCAAGCCAGGGCAGGGGAACATTCAGTACTTC
CDR3: CASKPGQGNIQYF

size: medium-sized
V: TRBV11-2
D: -
J: TRBJ2-5
DNA: TGTGCCAGCAGCCCGCATAGTACGCAAGAGACCCAGTACTTC
CDR3: CASSPHSTQETQYF

size: -
V: TRBV28
D: TRBD1
J: TRBJ1-5
DNA: TGTGCCAGCAGTTTAAGTACAGGGGGCTCGAGGCAGCCCCAGCATTTT
CDR3: CASSLSTGGSRQPQHF

size: -
V: TRBV5-6
D: -
J: TRBJ2-7
DNA: TGTGCCAGCAGCTTGGAGGCCGGGACGGGATTCTACGAGCAGTACTTC
CDR3: CASSLEAGTGFYEQYF

size: few
V: TRBV2
D: TRBD2
J: TRBJ2-2
DNA: TGTGCCAGCACACTAGCGGGGACCGGGGAGCTGTTTTTT
CDR3: CASTLAGTGELFF

size: few
V: TRBV7-2
D: TRBD2
J: TRBJ2-3
DNA: TGTGCCAGCAGCTTAAGCTTGGTTGCTAGCGGGAGAGCGCAGTATTTT
CDR3: CASSLSLVASGRAQYF